The 30 T cell receptor beta chains reported below all come from one sample, sequenced in a study of control samples from healthy donors and cancer patients. Generated by immunoSEQ multiplex PCR, the TCRdb table keeps only in-frame clones and is missing some. The top ten hold over 25% of the sample, which has fewer than 90,000 clones, approximately 87% seen once. Input material: blood. Receptors originate from a man aged 45 to 65 in good health.

This chain uses TRBV30 with TRBJ1-3, with 11 bases identical to TRBD1. The junction had 4 bases not matched to a gene; V was cut back by 8 bases and J by 4 bases. From germline, CDR1 is GTSNPN and CDR2 SVGIG (reference sequence). The length of the CDR3 is 13 residues. The CDR3 nucleotides are TGTGCCGGAGGGACAGGGGGGGGAAACACCATATATTTT. Its protein product is CAGGTGGGNTIYF.

The chain is built from TRBV9 and TRBJ1-2; D possibly corresponds to TRBD1 (6 bases). The CDR3 runs to 16 residues. V dropped 2 bases and J dropped 0 bases, with 14 bases sitting between them. CDR1 is SGDLS, CDR2 YYNGEE, per germline. CDR3 sequence reads: CASSVTSGAANYGYTF. CDR3 sequence (DNA): TGTGCCAGCAGCGTCACCTCAGGGGCCGCTAACTATGGCTACACCTTC.

The chain uses TRBV19 and TRBJ1-1, with D perhaps TRBD1 (6 bases). The V and J ends lost 3 bases and 0 bases respectively, with 14 bases between them. This CDR3 has 16 amino acids. The germline V gene has CDR1 LNHDA and CDR2 SQIVND (reference sequence). CDR3 residues: CASSMRGTGLNTEAFF. CDR3 nucleotides: TGTGCCAGTAGTATGCGGGGCACAGGGCTGAACACTGAAGCTTTCTTT.

This clone was observed many times. This CDR3 is CASSYGRTNTEAFF. CDR3 in DNA: TGTGCCAGCAGCTACGGGAGGACCAACACTGAAGCTTTCTTT. The gene calls are TRBV14 and TRBJ1-1; D is undetermined. The CDR3 sequence is 14 residues long. Looked up from germline, CDR1 is SGHDN and CDR2 is FVKESK. With 5 bases removed from V and 2 bases from J, the gap between germline ends came to 12 bases.

For this clone: One end of the junction varies from germline; a read error may be responsible. The chain employs TRBV5-1 and TRBJ2-1; the match to TRBD2 covers 9 bases. CDR3 length equals 14 residues. CDR1 and CDR2 (germline): SGHRS, YFSETQ. The chain's CDR3 is CASRGSGSGNGQFF. In DNA form, the CDR3 reads TGCGCCAGCAGAGGTAGCGGGAGTGGTAATGGGCAGTTCTTC.

This chain connects TRBV5-1 to TRBJ2-7; TRBD1 aligns across 8 bases. CDR3 length: 14 amino acids. V lost 3 bases to trimming and J lost 7 bases; unmatched junction nucleotides: 9. CDR1 is SGHRS and CDR2 is YFSETQ in the germline V gene. CDR3 sequence reads: CASSSGGRGLEQYF. DNA for the CDR3: TGCGCCAGCAGCTCGGGTGGCAGGGGGCTAGAGCAGTACTTC.

The rearrangement joins TRBV6-2 or TRBV6-3 to TRBJ2-1; 10 bases fit TRBD2. The germline CDR1 and CDR2 sequences are MNHEY and SVGEGT. The J segment lost 7 bases and the V segment lost 5 bases, leaving 17 bases of the junction unmatched. CDR3 length: 18 amino acids. CDR3 amino acids: CASSPRKGAGGPRNEQFF. The CDR3, as DNA: TGTGCCAGCAGTCCAAGGAAAGGAGCGGGAGGGCCGAGGAATGAGCAGTTCTTC.

This chain joins TRBV2 and TRBJ1-3, with D possibly being TRBD1 (6 bases). V was shortened by 6 bases and J by 4 bases, with 7 bases between the two germline ends. The CDR3 is made up of 12 amino acids. Germline CDR1 SNHLY, CDR2 FYNNEI. DNA for the CDR3: TGTGCCAGCAGAGGGGGGGGAAACACCATATATTTT. This codes for CASRGGGNTIYF.

This clone was counted only a few times. This sequence joins TRBV6-5 and TRBJ1-5; the match to TRBD1 covers 8 bases. The V and J ends lost 4 bases and 1 base, in that order; junction bases with no gene match: 3. This CDR3 has 15 residues. Germline V gene data show CDR1 as MNHEY and CDR2 as SVGAGI. CDR3 residues: CASSFRDRSNQPQHF. In DNA, the CDR3 is TGTGCCAGCAGTTTCCGGGACAGGAGCAATCAGCCCCAGCATTTT.

The chain has TRBV4-2 and TRBJ2-5; a weak D match, TRBD1 (5 bases). The germline V and J ends were trimmed by 0 bases and 4 bases, with 12 bases remaining between them. This CDR3 has 15 amino acids. CDR1 is LGHNA and CDR2 is YNFKEQ in the germline V gene. This CDR3 is CASSQDQGRGETQYF. As DNA, the CDR3 is TGTGCCAGCAGCCAAGATCAGGGAAGGGGAGAGACCCAGTACTTC.

The chain couples TRBV28 to TRBJ1-6, with a tentative D call TRBD1 (5 bases). Per the germline V gene, CDR1 is MDHEN and CDR2 is SYDVKM. This CDR3 has 17 amino acids. Trimming shortened V by 6 bases and J by 4 bases, and 19 bases separated the two germline ends. The CDR3 coding sequence is TGTGCCAGCAGATCCCCGGGGGGAAGTGCTTATAATTCACCCCTCCACTTT. Protein product: CASRSPGGSAYNSPLHF.

This clone showed up just a few times. This chain joins TRBV5-4 and TRBJ2-2; 7 nucleotides agree with TRBD2. Losses at the gene ends were 2 bases for V and 4 bases for J; bases not matched to a gene: 8. The germline gives CDR1 SGHNT, CDR2 YYREEE (reference sequence). This CDR3 is built from 16 residues. The CDR3 DNA follows: TGTGCCAGCAGCTTTGGACTAGGCGGGGTCACCGGGGAGCTGTTTTTT. Amino acids: CASSFGLGGVTGELFF.

The chain has TRBV5-4 and TRBJ2-2, with a weak D call TRBD2 (6 bases). V was clipped by 1 base and J by 6 bases, with 10 bases between them. The length of the CDR3 is 14 residues. CDR1 and CDR2 (germline): SGHNT, YYREEE (reference sequence). As DNA, the CDR3 is TGTGCCAGCAGCTTGTGGGGACTGGCCGGGGAGCTGTTTTTT. Translation gives CASSLWGLAGELFF. The full variable domain, rest sourced from reference TRBV5-4 and TRBJ2-2, is ETGVTQSPTHLIKTRGQQVTLRCSSQSGHNTVSWYQQALGQGPQFIFQYYREEENGRGNFPPRFSGLQFPNYSSELNVNALELDDSALYLCASSLWGLAGELFFGEGSRLTVL.

V gene TRBV27 combines with J gene TRBJ1-2, with D hard to call. The V and J ends lost 5 bases and 8 bases respectively, with 15 bases between them. The CDR3 runs 13 residues. Germline V gene lookup returns CDR1 MNHEY and CDR2 SMNVEV (reference sequence). In nucleotides, the CDR3 is TGTGCCAGCAGTCTCGGACCCTGGGAGGGCTACACCTTC. Translated: CASSLGPWEGYTF.

The V call is TRBV5-5, the J call TRBJ1-3, with D perhaps TRBD1 (6 bases). This CDR3 region has 16 residues. Germline V CDR1 and CDR2: SGHKS, YYEKEE (reference sequence). The V end was cut by 3 bases, the J end by 0 bases, with 13 bases between. The CDR3 loop reads CASSYSGTNSGNTIYF. The CDR3 nucleotides are TGTGCCAGCAGCTATTCCGGGACAAACTCTGGAAACACCATATATTTT. The entire variable domain, with the rest obtained from reference TRBV5-5 and TRBJ1-3, is as follows: DAGVTQSPTHLIKTRGQQVTLRCSPISGHKSVSWYQQVLGQGPQFIFQYYEKEERGRGNFPDRFSARQFPNYSSELNVNALLLGDSALYLCASSYSGTNSGNTIYFGEGSWLTVV.

The V gene is TRBV6-5, the J gene TRBJ1-2; 8 nucleotides align to TRBD1. The V gene's germline CDR1 is MNHEY and CDR2 SVGAGI. V shed 5 bases, J shed 4 bases, and the junction held 6 bases outside the gene matches. This CDR3 region has 14 residues. The CDR3 is CASSPAGGSYGYTF. Here the CDR3 DNA reads TGTGCCAGCAGTCCTGCAGGGGGCAGCTATGGCTACACCTTC.

The V and J genes are TRBV2 and TRBJ2-3; 9 bases match TRBD2. Trimming at V came to 2 bases and at J to 7 bases, leaving 10 bases not matched to a gene. The CDR3 extends over 16 amino acids. Germline V gene lookup returns CDR1 SNHLY and CDR2 FYNNEI. The CDR3 sequence: CASSESRSGGRNTQYF. CDR3 nucleotide sequence: TGTGCCAGCAGTGAATCTCGAAGCGGGGGGCGCAATACGCAGTATTTT.

The chain couples TRBV4-3 to TRBJ2-7; 8 nucleotides line up with TRBD2. V gave up 0 bases and J gave up 3 bases; unmatched junction bases: 7. CDR3 length: 16 residues. Germline V gives CDR1 LGHNA, CDR2 YSLEER. CDR3 sequence reads: CASSQEADSGDYEQYF. As DNA, the CDR3 is TGCGCCAGCAGCCAAGAGGCGGATAGCGGGGACTACGAGCAGTACTTC.

DNA of the CDR3: TGTGCCAGTAGGGATAGACTAGCGGGGTACGGGGAGCAGTACTTC. This translates into CASRDRLAGYGEQYF. The chain has TRBV19 and TRBJ2-7; 11 nucleotides agree with TRBD2. Losses at the gene ends were 6 bases for V and 7 bases for J; bases not matched to a gene: 11. The CDR3 is 15 residues long. Germline CDR1 reads LNHDA; CDR2 reads SQIVND (reference sequence).

The genes are TRBV5-1 and TRBJ1-2; D gene uncertain. Germline-derived CDR1 and CDR2 are SGHRS and YFSETQ. This CDR3 comprises 16 residues. The V gene lost 0 bases and the J gene lost 1 base, with 13 bases spanning the gap. CDR3 nucleotides: TGCGCCAGCAGCTTGGGAAGTCGCGGAAGTAACTATGGCTACACCTTC. Its protein is CASSLGSRGSNYGYTF.

This chain connects TRBV7-8 to TRBJ2-5; perhaps TRBD2 as D (5 bases). Trimming cost V 0 bases and J 2 bases, with 10 bases left between them. CDR1 is SGHVS and CDR2 is FQNEAQ in the germline V gene. The CDR3 runs 15 residues. The CDR3 DNA sequence: TGTGCCAGCAGCTTAGCGGGAGCGCCGCAAGAGACCCAGTACTTC. Translation gives CASSLAGAPQETQYF.

The rearrangement joins TRBV5-1 to TRBJ1-2; 10 nucleotides match TRBD1. This CDR3 has 15 amino acids. Germline V gene lookup returns CDR1 SGHRS and CDR2 YFSETQ. Unmatched junction bases numbered 7, after V lost 4 bases and J lost 4 bases. The CDR3 nucleotides read TGCGCCAGCAGCAGACAGGGGGCGGGTATCTATGGCTACACCTTC. Translation gives CASSRQGAGIYGYTF.

This clone was recorded a few times. The CDR3 region is CASRGPSTDTQYF. CDR3 DNA: TGTGCCAGCAGAGGCCCTAGCACAGATACGCAGTATTTT. The genes are TRBV7-2 and TRBJ2-3; D remains unclear. This CDR3 is 13 amino acids long. V dropped 6 bases and J dropped 0 bases, with 7 bases sitting between them. The germline V gene has CDR1 SGHTA and CDR2 FQGNSA.

This chain links TRBV7-2 with TRBJ2-7; D is possibly TRBD1 or TRBD2 (5 bases each). The germline V gene encodes CDR1 SGHTA and CDR2 FQGNSA. This CDR3 has 14 residues. V was clipped by 2 bases and J by 2 bases, with 10 bases between them. The CDR3 sequence is CASSLQLGAYEQYF. CDR3 DNA sequence: TGTGCCAGCAGCTTACAGTTGGGGGCCTACGAGCAGTACTTC.

The chain employs TRBV6-5 and TRBJ2-5; possible D gene TRBD1, 5 bases. This CDR3 spans 14 amino acids. V was pared by 5 bases and J by 3 bases, with 13 bases between. Per the germline V gene, CDR1 is MNHEY and CDR2 is SVGAGI. DNA for the CDR3: TGTGCCAGCAGTACCACAGGAACTGAAGAGACCCAGTACTTC. The encoded protein is CASSTTGTEETQYF.

The table lists this clone with a few counts. V gene TRBV5-1 combines with J gene TRBJ1-4, with TRBD1 matching over 8 bases. The germline CDR1 and CDR2 sequences are SGHRS and YFSETQ. J lost 3 bases, V lost 4 bases, and 5 bases had no gene match. This CDR3 has 15 amino acids. The CDR3 sequence is CASSPLGQANEKLFF. The CDR3 nucleotides are TGCGCCAGCAGCCCGTTGGGACAGGCTAATGAAAAACTGTTTTTT.

The gene calls are TRBV6-2 or TRBV6-3 and TRBJ2-3; a possible D gene is TRBD1 (6 bases). Germline-derived CDR1 and CDR2 are MNHEY and SVGEGT. The CDR3 totals 14 residues. Trimming pared 5 bases from V and 5 bases from J, leaving 14 bases between. CDR3 nucleotide sequence: TGTGCCAGCAGTATGGGGGCCACGGAAGATACGCAGTATTTT. It is translated as CASSMGATEDTQYF.

The V and J genes are TRBV19 and TRBJ2-2; no clear D gene. Germline assignment: CDR1 LNHDA and CDR2 SQIVND (reference sequence). The CDR3 runs to 17 residues. Trimming removed 6 bases at V and 0 bases at J, with 17 bases between. CDR3 region: CASRLSGSPSNTGELFF. For the CDR3, the DNA is TGTGCCAGTAGGTTGAGTGGCAGCCCTTCGAACACCGGGGAGCTGTTTTTT.

V and J are TRBV5-1 and TRBJ1-1, with D possibly being TRBD1 (5 bases). There are 12 residues in the CDR3. The ends were cut back, 5 bases at V and 7 bases at J, with 12 bases in the middle. Looked up from germline, CDR1 is SGHRS and CDR2 is YFSETQ. CDR3: CASRGGGYEAFF. The CDR3 region has the DNA TGCGCCAGCAGGGGTGGGGGGTATGAAGCTTTCTTT.

This chain joins TRBV10-3 and TRBJ2-7; 7 bases align to TRBD1. This CDR3 has 12 amino acids. CDR1 is ENHRY and CDR2 is SYGVKD in the germline V gene. With V trimmed by 10 bases and J by 5 bases, 8 bases remained unmatched. The CDR3 DNA sequence: TGTGCCACTTTGGCCGGGACAGACGAGCAGTACTTC. Protein: CATLAGTDEQYF.